This T cell receptor beta chain was found in a study of T cells in Graves' hyperthyroidism and ophthalmopathy. Trimming shortened V by 4 bases and J by 7 bases, and 25 bases separated the two germline ends. This CDR3 contains 17 residues. Germline-derived CDR1 and CDR2 are DFQATT and SNEGSKA (reference sequence). Amplified TCR beta CDR3 regions derived from RNA transcripts. HTBI primers were used for first-round RT-PCR of the TCR CDR3. A single record per CDR3 protein comes from TCRdb applying MiXCR to the multiplex PCR reads. In the table there are around 610,000 distinct CDR3 sequences, about 15% of which are singletons. The study based diagnoses on clinical symptoms, serum thyroxine and TRAb, thyroid ultrasound and orbital computed tomography. This clonotype has a count of ten or more.

The sample was blood. The TCR was taken from a woman between 40 and 50 years old with Graves' ophthalmopathy. The rearrangement links TRBV20-1 to TRBJ2-2, with TRBD2 as a possible D gene (6 bases). This chain's CDR3 is CSATPFRARGSGGELFF. DNA for the CDR3: TGCAGTGCTACCCCCTTCAGGGCTCGGGGGTCGGGCGGGGAGCTGTTTTTT.